What follows is one T cell receptor (beta chain) and its context. V was trimmed by 5 bases and J by 0 bases, leaving 16 bases between them. The CDR3 extends over 15 amino acids. Germline CDR1 and CDR2: SQVTM and ANQGSEA. Original methodology: ImmunoSEQ output lacked quality scores and full-length reads, limiting matched filtering. The data were produced by immunoSEQ multiplex PCR, yet TCRdb's version contains in-frame clones alone and is incomplete. V, J and clone size are those of that table, while D and trimming were read from the DNA. The sample consists of about 1.1 million clones, around 77% of them appearing once. The source of the sample is a study of shared clonotypes between healthy human individuals.

The rearrangement joins TRBV29-1 to TRBJ1-1, with D possibly TRBD1 on 6 matching bases. The origin of this receptor is a man younger than 35 in good health. Some clones in this sample may be carry-over from other donors' samples. Specimen: memory CD4+ T cells from PBMCs. As to subset: CD45RA-negative fraction. Written as DNA, the CDR3 is TGCAGCGTTATTGGGGGGGCCGGCATGAACACTGAAGCTTTCTTT. This translates into CSVIGGAGMNTEAFF. The full variable domain, its missing parts supplied by reference TRBV29-1 and TRBJ1-1, is SAVISQKPSRDICQRGTSLTIQCQVDSQVTMMFWYRQQPGQSLTLIATANQGSEATYESGFVIDKFPISRPNLTFSTLTVSNMSPEDSSIYLCSVIGGAGMNTEAFFGQGTRLTVV.